This T cell receptor (beta chain) originates from a study of blood T cells in healthy people across ages. For the second PCR, which ran for 7 to 11 cycles, a sample-barcoded 5' primer and a J-beta primer mix were used. TCRdb re-called the 5' RACE reads with MiXCR, one entry per CDR3 protein. The repertoire includes under 800,000 distinct CDR3 sequences, roughly 44% of them detected once, and roughly 20% sits in the top ten. The CDR3 has 14 residues. CDR1 and CDR2 from the germline V gene are SQVTM and ANQGSEA. The J segment lost 5 bases and the V segment lost 6 bases, leaving 10 bases of the junction unmatched.

This TCR was sampled from a woman in her fifties or sixties in good health. The J gene is TRBJ2-7, the V gene TRBV29-1; 10 nucleotides line up with TRBD1. The sample comprised blood. In nucleotides, the CDR3 is TGCAGCGTGACAACGGACAGGGGGATTGACGAGCAGTACTTC. Residues: CSVTTDRGIDEQYF.